The 26 T cell receptor beta chains below all came from one sample that was sequenced in a study of healthy donors' naive CD4 and CD8 T cells. TCR libraries were built from 450 to 650 ng of total RNA by linear amplification. TCRdb independently ran MiXCR on the reads; one entry per CDR3 protein. The sample has 150,000 to 200,000 distinct CDR3 sequences; over 60% are singletons. The specimen sequenced was naive CD4+ and CD8+ T cells sorted from blood, pooled from several donors. These receptors all stem from a pool of human donors in good health; the sample pools cells from several healthy donors.

This clonotype appeared a few times. The V call is TRBV29-1, the J call TRBJ1-1; tentatively, D is TRBD1 (6 bases). Germline assignment: CDR1 SQVTM and CDR2 ANQGSEA. This CDR3 is 12 amino acids long. V was clipped by 4 bases and J by 3 bases, with 9 bases between them. The chain's CDR3 is CSVGGGYTEAFF. CDR3 in DNA: TGCAGCGTTGGAGGGGGGTACACTGAAGCTTTCTTT.

The DNA for the CDR3 is TGTGCCAGCAGCCACAGGGTTACCAAGAGGGACACTGAAGCTTTCTTT. This gives the protein CASSHRVTKRDTEAFF. V gene TRBV6-2 or TRBV6-3 combines with J gene TRBJ1-1, with a tentative D call TRBD1 (6 bases). Trimming cost V 6 bases and J 3 bases, with 20 bases left between them. From germline, CDR1 is MNHEY and CDR2 SVGEGT. The CDR3 has 16 residues.

The chain employs TRBV19 and TRBJ1-5; the match to TRBD1 covers 8 bases. The CDR3 runs 13 residues. Germline CDR1 LNHDA, CDR2 SQIVND (reference sequence). The V and J ends lost 6 bases and 7 bases, in that order; junction bases with no gene match: 5. DNA of the CDR3: TGTGCCAGTAGAAGACAGGGGATGCAGCCCCAGCATTTT. It encodes CASRRQGMQPQHF.

This chain connects TRBV5-4 to TRBJ2-3, with a tentative D call TRBD2 (5 bases). With 7 bases removed from V and 0 bases from J, the gap between germline ends came to 12 bases. Germline CDR1 reads SGHNT; CDR2 reads YYREEE (reference sequence). The CDR3 sequence is 14 residues long. The CDR3 DNA reads as TGTGCCAGCCGTCCCGGGGTTAGCACAGATACGCAGTATTTT. Translating gives CASRPGVSTDTQYF.

V and J are TRBV19 and TRBJ2-1, with a weak D call TRBD2 (6 bases). V dropped 2 bases and J dropped 7 bases, with 9 bases sitting between them. Germline CDR1 LNHDA, CDR2 SQIVND (reference sequence). This CDR3 has 13 amino acids. The CDR3 DNA reads TGTGCCAGTAGTATATGGAGGGGTAATGAGCAGTTCTTC. Its protein is CASSIWRGNEQFF. Using reference TRBV19 and TRBJ2-1 for the parts outside the CDR3, the full variable domain is DGGITQSPKYLFRKEGQNVTLSCEQNLNHDAMYWYRQDPGQGLRLIYYSQIVNDFQKGDIAEGYSVSREKKESFPLTVTSAQKNPTAFYLCASSIWRGNEQFFGPGTRLTVL.

This sequence joins TRBV4-1 and TRBJ1-1; no firm D call. Germline CDR1 and CDR2: MGHRA and YSYEKL. The CDR3 runs 16 residues. V dropped 4 bases and J dropped 4 bases, with 19 bases sitting between them. CDR3 loop: CASSPARIGRGTEAFF. The CDR3 DNA is TGCGCCAGCAGCCCGGCGCGTATTGGCCGGGGCACTGAAGCTTTCTTT.

This clonotype has only a few counts. The rearrangement joins TRBV19 to TRBJ1-5; D remains ambiguous. CDR3 length: 15 residues. V was shortened by 10 bases and J by 6 bases, with 22 bases between the two germline ends. Germline loops: CDR1 LNHDA, CDR2 SQIVND (reference sequence). This CDR3 is CANTAEAGIRQPQHF. As DNA, the CDR3 is TGTGCCAATACCGCCGAGGCGGGTATACGTCAGCCCCAGCATTTT. The variable domain in full, with the rest retrieved from reference TRBV19 and TRBJ1-5, is DGGITQSPKYLFRKEGQNVTLSCEQNLNHDAMYWYRQDPGQGLRLIYYSQIVNDFQKGDIAEGYSVSREKKESFPLTVTSAQKNPTAFYLCANTAEAGIRQPQHFGDGTRLSIL.

V and J are TRBV30 and TRBJ1-1; D remains ambiguous. This CDR3 has 14 amino acids. V lost 4 bases, J lost 2 bases, and 14 bases lay in between. The germline V gene encodes CDR1 GTSNPN and CDR2 SVGIG (reference sequence). The CDR3 protein is CAWTLGQANTEAFF. CDR3 sequence (DNA): TGTGCCTGGACTCTCGGGCAGGCAAACACTGAAGCTTTCTTT.

This chain connects TRBV30 to TRBJ2-7; D call uncertain. Germline CDR1 and CDR2: GTSNPN and SVGIG (reference sequence). V gave up 3 bases and J gave up 3 bases, with 6 bases separating them. This CDR3 region has 11 residues. For the CDR3, the DNA is TGTGCCTGGAGCCCAGACTACGAGCAGTACTTC. Protein sequence: CAWSPDYEQYF.

The CDR3 protein is CASRGPGTYEQYF. CDR3 sequence (DNA): TGTGCCAGCAGAGGGCCGGGTACGTACGAGCAGTACTTC. J is TRBJ2-7 and V is TRBV6-5; no definite D call. With 6 bases removed from V and 4 bases from J, the gap between germline ends came to 13 bases. This CDR3 region has 13 residues. The germline V gene has CDR1 MNHEY and CDR2 SVGAGI.

The CDR3 sequence is CASSPGLAGVTLLEQYF. CDR3 coding DNA: TGTGCCAGCAGCCCAGGACTAGCGGGGGTGACCCTACTCGAGCAGTACTTC. V and J are TRBV2 and TRBJ2-7; TRBD2 aligns across 13 bases. V dropped 6 bases and J dropped 6; count of bases not matched to a gene: 14. The CDR3 spans 17 residues. CDR1 SNHLY and CDR2 FYNNEI come from the germline V gene.

CDR3 residues: CASSINLDSQETQYF. The CDR3 nucleotides read TGTGCCAGTAGTATTAACTTGGACAGCCAAGAGACCCAGTACTTC. This chain connects TRBV19 to TRBJ2-5, with a weak D call TRBD1 (6 bases). V gave up 3 bases and J gave up 1 base, with 12 bases separating them. This CDR3 has 15 residues. CDR1 is LNHDA and CDR2 is SQIVND in the germline V gene (reference sequence).

The genes are TRBV19 and TRBJ2-6; no firm D call. The CDR3 is 14 residues long. The V and J ends lost 2 bases and 0 bases respectively, with 2 bases between them. Germline values: CDR1 LNHDA, CDR2 SQIVND (reference sequence). This CDR3 reads CASSIHSGANVLTF. In nucleotides, the CDR3 is TGTGCCAGTAGTATACACTCTGGGGCCAACGTCCTGACTTTC.

This clonotype showed up just a few times. The chain has TRBV6-5 and TRBJ2-1, with TRBD2 matching 9 bases. This CDR3 is 16 amino acids long. The trim removed 6 bases at V and 8 bases at J, leaving 14 bases unmatched. CDR1 and CDR2 (germline): MNHEY, SVGAGI. CDR3 nucleotide sequence: TGTGCCAGCAGGCCCATACTAGCGGGTGAGACGGATGAGCAGTTCTTC. It yields the protein CASRPILAGETDEQFF.

The chain carries TRBV12-3 or TRBV12-4 and TRBJ1-6; 7 bases agree with TRBD1. This CDR3 spans 14 amino acids. V shed 3 bases and J 5 bases; nucleotides not matched to a gene: 1. The CDR3 coding sequence is TGTGCCAGCAGTTTTGGGACAGATAATTCACCCCTCCACTTT. Residues: CASSFGTDNSPLHF.

A single count supports this clonotype. Here the CDR3 reads CSVEKGDGDYEQYF. The CDR3 DNA is TGCAGCGTTGAAAAGGGGGACGGGGATTACGAGCAGTACTTC. The chain employs TRBV29-1 and TRBJ2-7; possibly TRBD1 for D (6 bases). There are 14 residues in the CDR3. Germline loops: CDR1 SQVTM, CDR2 ANQGSEA. The V and J ends lost 2 bases and 4 bases respectively, with 15 bases between them.

DNA of the CDR3: TGTGCCAGCAGTTACTCACTAACACGTAGGGGCACCGGGGAGCTGTTTTTT. It translates to CASSYSLTRRGTGELFF. V gene TRBV6-2 or TRBV6-3 combines with J gene TRBJ2-2, with D possibly being TRBD1 (5 bases). Per germline, CDR1 MNHEY and CDR2 SVGEGT. The CDR3 is 17 amino acids. V shed 0 bases and J shed 4 bases, with 15 bases lying between them.

The J gene is TRBJ2-7, the V gene TRBV29-1; maybe TRBD1 (6 bases). V was trimmed by 4 bases and J by 0 bases, leaving 22 bases between them. Per germline, CDR1 SQVTM and CDR2 ANQGSEA. The CDR3 covers 17 residues. CDR3 DNA sequence: TGCAGCGTTGGCGGAGTGGGGGCGGGCCTGAGCTCCTACGAGCAGTACTTC. It is translated as CSVGGVGAGLSSYEQYF.

The chain recombines TRBV28 with TRBJ2-1; no definite D call. The CDR3 extends over 13 amino acids. CDR1 and CDR2 from the germline V gene are MDHEN and SYDVKM. Trimming shortened V by 7 bases and J by 2 bases, and 9 bases separated the two germline ends. In DNA form, the CDR3 reads TGTGCCAGCATGGGGTCTCCCTACAATGAGCAGTTCTTC. It encodes CASMGSPYNEQFF.

This sequence joins TRBV6-6 and TRBJ2-5; maybe TRBD2 (6 bases). The CDR3 loop spans 13 amino acids. V lost 7 bases to trimming and J lost 5 bases, with 14 bases between them. Germline CDR1 MNHNY, CDR2 SVGAGI (reference sequence). CDR3 amino acids: CASTKRATETQYF. Written as DNA, the CDR3 is TGTGCCAGCACCAAGCGGGCTACCGAGACCCAGTACTTC.

The gene calls are TRBV18 and TRBJ2-1; TRBD2 aligns across 7 bases. The CDR3 consists of 15 residues. V lost 0 bases to trimming and J lost 6 bases; unmatched junction nucleotides: 5. Germline V gene sequence: CDR1 KGHSH, CDR2 LQKENI. The chain's CDR3 is CASSPPGRQVNEQFF. DNA of the CDR3: TGTGCCAGCTCACCACCCGGGAGGCAGGTCAATGAGCAGTTCTTC.

The chain recombines TRBV6-5 with TRBJ1-6; a possible D gene is TRBD1 (5 bases). Germline V CDR1 and CDR2: MNHEY, SVGAGI. The CDR3 is 13 residues long. The V end was cut by 6 bases, the J end by 7 bases, with 10 bases between. In DNA, the CDR3 is TGTGCCAGCAGCGACAGACAGAATTCACCCCTCCACTTT. Amino acid sequence: CASSDRQNSPLHF.

The chain recombines TRBV4-3 with TRBJ2-1; D possibly corresponds to TRBD2 (8 bases). The CDR3 has 17 amino acids. V was cut by 0 bases and J by 8 bases, with 20 bases left in between. The germline gives CDR1 LGHNA, CDR2 YSLEER. The CDR3 DNA sequence: TGCGCCAGCAGCCAAGATGCTGATACCGGGAGGGGGCATGAGCAGTTCTTC. It codes for CASSQDADTGRGHEQFF.

CDR3: CASSPGLEVSYNEQFF. The CDR3, as DNA: TGTGCCAGCTCACCGGGACTGGAAGTGTCCTACAATGAGCAGTTCTTC. The genes are TRBV18 and TRBJ2-1, with a weak D call TRBD2 (6 bases). CDR3 length: 16 amino acids. The germline CDR1 and CDR2 sequences are KGHSH and LQKENI. The V and J ends lost 3 bases and 1 base respectively, with 13 bases between them.

Note on this clonotype: Relative to the germline gene, one junction end is altered; a read error may explain this. The chain has TRBV4-3 and TRBJ2-5, with 8 bases aligning to TRBD2. The length of the CDR3 is 14 residues. In germline, CDR1 is LGHNA, CDR2 YSLEER. This CDR3 reads CASSRAGAQETQYF. The DNA of the CDR3 is TGTGCCAGCAGCCGAGCGGGGGCCCAAGAGACCCAGTACTTC.

The chain has TRBV6-6 and TRBJ2-3; the match to TRBD2 covers 7 bases. The CDR3 is 14 amino acids. V shed 5 bases and J 5 bases; nucleotides not matched to a gene: 7. Germline CDR1 and CDR2: MNHNY and SVGAGI (reference sequence). The CDR3 DNA sequence: TGTGCCAGCAGTCCCGCGGGAGTAAGAGATACGCAGTATTTT. Its translation: CASSPAGVRDTQYF.